The table lists the clone carrying this TCR beta chain with a few counts. The sample is drawn from a study of blood T cell repertoires in COVID-19. Per the original methods: Amplification from reference gene primers served as the basis for estimated nucleated cell counts. Clones were sequenced by immunoSEQ multiplex PCR, and TCRdb holds only the in-frame ones, with some missing. The DNA was the basis for D and trimming; V, J and clone size are from that table. The table has tens of thousands of clones, about 80% seen once; the top ten hold 5% to 6%. Per germline, CDR1 LNHDA and CDR2 SQIVND (reference sequence). Trimming left V 9 bases short and J 4 bases short, with 12 bases between. The CDR3 runs to 12 residues.

The sequence came from a man aged 45 to 65 with active or convalescent COVID-19. Sequenced sample: peripheral blood. The V call is TRBV19, the J call TRBJ1-1; D is perhaps TRBD1 (5 bases). CDR3 residues: CASGRARTEAFF. CDR3 coding DNA: TGTGCCAGCGGCAGGGCTCGCACTGAAGCTTTCTTT.